These T cell receptor beta chains were read from a single sample in a study of cytomegalovirus exposure and HLA in healthy donors. Assay: immunoSEQ multiplex PCR; the TCRdb copy retains only in-frame clones and omits some. The data hold 120,000 or so clones, with approximately 82% observed a single time. Source material: PBMCs. Receptors originate from a man younger than 30 in good health and CMV-seropositive. Both conserved end residues are part of each CDR3. D genes are given only for firm matches. Clone size appears in some rows only: once, few, many, or a class for an expanded clone.

D gene,V gene,J gene,clone size,CDR3 protein,CDR3 DNA
TRBD2,TRBV2,TRBJ2-7,.,CASTQRDYSYEQYF,TGTGCCAGCACCCAACGGGACTATTCCTACGAGCAGTACTTC
.,TRBV28,TRBJ2-1,.,CASSSRGEQFF,TGTGCCAGCAGTTCAAGGGGTGAGCAGTTCTTC
TRBD2,TRBV6-6,TRBJ2-1,.,CASILSGGAYNEQFF,TGTGCCAGCATTCTTAGCGGGGGGGCTTACAATGAGCAGTTCTTC
TRBD2,TRBV7-9,TRBJ2-5,once,CASSPGLAPLQETQYF,TGTGCCAGCAGCCCGGGACTAGCCCCCCTCCAAGAGACCCAGTACTTC
TRBD2,TRBV13,TRBJ2-7,.,CASSIGTSGDYEQYF,TGTGCCAGCAGCATAGGGACTAGCGGGGACTACGAGCAGTACTTC
TRBD2,TRBV9,TRBJ2-5,.,CASSVSSGTLYQETQYF,TGTGCCAGCAGCGTGTCTAGCGGAACCTTGTACCAAGAGACCCAGTACTTC
.,TRBV9,TRBJ2-3,.,CASVEMVSGTDTQYF,TGTGCCAGCGTAGAAATGGTCAGCGGGACAGATACGCAGTATTTT
.,TRBV5-6,TRBJ2-5,.,CASSQAGTQYF,TGTGCCAGCAGCCAGGCAGGTACCCAGTACTTC
.,TRBV15,TRBJ1-1,.,CATSSGWTEAFF,TGTGCCACCAGCAGCGGGTGGACTGAAGCTTTCTTT
.,TRBV27,TRBJ1-5,.,CASSLLGDNQPQNF,TGTGCCAGCAGTTTATTGGGGGACAATCAGCCCCAGAATTTT
.,TRBV19,TRBJ2-7,.,CASSWGVEQYF,TGTGCCAGCTCGTGGGGGGTCGAGCAGTACTTC
TRBD2,TRBV5-4,TRBJ2-2,once,CASSLNPGLVYNTGELFF,TGTGCCAGCAGCTTAAACCCGGGACTAGTATATAACACCGGGGAGCTGTTTTTT
.,TRBV30,TRBJ1-2,.,CAWSVGGSGSGYTF,TGTGCCTGGAGTGTTGGGGGCTCGGGCTCTGGCTACACCTTC
.,TRBV9,TRBJ2-3,.,CASSTGGVGTDTQYF,TGTGCCAGCAGCACCGGCGGGGTGGGCACAGATACGCAGTATTTT
.,TRBV6-5,TRBJ1-1,.,CASSQADYTEAFF,TGTGCCAGCAGCCAGGCCGATTACACTGAAGCTTTCTTT
.,TRBV6-6,TRBJ1-5,.,CASSYYQFNQPQHF,TGTGCCAGCAGTTACTACCAGTTCAATCAGCCCCAGCATTTT
TRBD2,TRBV7-3,TRBJ2-7,.,CASSLTSGGYEQYF,TGTGCCAGCAGCTTAACTAGCGGGGGTTACGAGCAGTACTTC
TRBD1,TRBV9,TRBJ2-7,.,CASSAGTGGLYEQYF,TGTGCCAGCAGCGCCGGGACAGGGGGCCTATACGAGCAGTACTTC
TRBD1,TRBV13,TRBJ1-3,.,CASSPNEAGGSGNTIYF,TGTGCCAGCAGCCCCAACGAAGCAGGGGGCTCTGGAAACACCATATATTTT
TRBD1,TRBV25-1,TRBJ2-5,.,CASSARQGGETQYF,TGTGCCAGCAGTGCCCGACAGGGGGGGGAGACCCAGTACTTC
.,TRBV5-6,TRBJ2-5,.,CASSQTASGTQYF,TGTGCCAGCAGCCAAACAGCATCCGGGACCCAGTACTTC
.,TRBV5-5,TRBJ2-5,.,CASSLGWEETQYF,TGTGCCAGCAGCTTAGGATGGGAGGAGACCCAGTACTTC
.,TRBV5-6,TRBJ1-3,few,CASSLAGDGNTIYF,TGTGCCAGCAGCTTGGCAGGGGATGGAAACACCATATATTTT
.,TRBV9,TRBJ2-5,.,CASSEETSQETQYF,TGTGCCAGCAGCGAGGAGACTAGCCAAGAGACCCAGTACTTC
.,TRBV12-2,TRBJ2-7,.,CASRDRGLDRNLSYEQYF,TGTGCAAGTCGCGATAGAGGTCTGGACAGGAACCTATCCTACGAGCAGTACTTC
.,TRBV7-3,TRBJ2-7,.,CASSSHGGGGYEQYF,TGTGCCAGCAGCTCTCATGGAGGGGGCGGGTACGAGCAGTACTTC
TRBD1,TRBV9,TRBJ2-7,once,CASSVDPSGTGAYEQYF,TGTGCCAGCAGCGTTGACCCGTCCGGGACAGGAGCCTACGAGCAGTACTTC
.,TRBV7-7,TRBJ2-3,once,CASFGPSSTQYF,TGTGCCAGCTTTGGGCCCTCTTCTACGCAGTATTTT
TRBD1,TRBV6-5,TRBJ2-7,.,CASSPGQGATYEQYF,TGTGCCAGCAGCCCCGGACAGGGGGCCACCTACGAGCAGTACTTC
TRBD1,TRBV7-3,TRBJ2-7,.,CASSWDRVYEQYF,TGTGCCAGCAGCTGGGACAGGGTCTACGAGCAGTACTTC
TRBD2,TRBV9,TRBJ2-7,.,CASSVAAGPAYEQYF,TGTGCCAGCAGCGTAGCAGCGGGGCCCGCCTACGAGCAGTACTTC
.,TRBV11-2,TRBJ1-6,.,CASTSLGGSYNSPLHF,TGTGCCAGCACCTCACTAGGAGGGAGTTATAATTCACCCCTCCACTTT
TRBD1,TRBV28,TRBJ2-3,.,CASSSGQGRTDTQYF,TGTGCCAGCAGTTCAGGACAGGGGCGGACAGATACGCAGTATTTT
.,TRBV10-3,TRBJ2-7,.,CAIGKSQGHEQYF,TGTGCCATCGGGAAGTCCCAGGGCCACGAGCAGTACTTC
TRBD2,TRBV5-6,TRBJ2-5,.,CASSPLLAGDAETQYF,TGTGCCAGCAGCCCGCTACTAGCGGGGGATGCGGAGACCCAGTACTTC
TRBD1,TRBV10-3,TRBJ1-4,.,CAISSSAGQGNEKLFF,TGTGCCATCAGCTCCTCGGCGGGACAGGGAAATGAAAAACTGTTTTTT
.,TRBV10-3,TRBJ1-2,.,CATNSRDGYTF,TGTGCCACCAATTCGAGGGATGGCTACACCTTC
TRBD1,TRBV15,TRBJ1-6,.,CATAGTGNSPLHF,TGTGCCACCGCCGGGACAGGGAATTCACCCCTCCACTTT
.,TRBV27,TRBJ2-5,.,CASSGLSEETQYF,TGTGCCAGCAGCGGTTTAAGCGAGGAGACCCAGTACTTC
.,TRBV5-4,TRBJ1-5,.,CASSAGTSAQPQHF,TGTGCCAGCAGCGCCGGGACTTCAGCTCAGCCCCAGCATTTT
TRBD2,TRBV7-9,TRBJ2-1,.,CASSSRTSGDVEQFF,TGTGCCAGCAGCTCTCGGACTAGCGGGGACGTTGAGCAGTTCTTC
TRBD1,TRBV19,TRBJ2-7,.,CASSIGTGASYEQYF,TGTGCCAGTAGTATCGGGACAGGTGCCTCCTACGAGCAGTACTTC